What follows are 9 T cell receptor beta chains derived from one specimen sequenced in a study of siplizumab effects on memory and regulatory T cells. Assay used: immunoSEQ multiplex PCR; TCRdb lists only in-frame clones, some missing. The sample consists of more than 70,000 clones, 85% to 95% of them appearing once. Material: CD8+ T cells sorted from blood. The receptors were sampled from a human donor in good health.

The rearrangement uses TRBV6-6 and TRBJ2-1, with 8 bases lining up with TRBD2. Trimming took 4 bases from V and 4 from J; bases not matched to a gene: 3. The CDR3 is 14 residues long. Germline lookup yields CDR1 MNHNY and CDR2 SVGAGI (reference sequence). The chain's CDR3 is CASSLREVYNEQFF. The CDR3 DNA sequence: TGTGCCAGCAGTTTGCGGGAGGTATACAATGAGCAGTTCTTC.

The chain combines TRBV27 with TRBJ2-1; D possibly corresponds to TRBD1 (5 bases). V was shortened by 9 bases and J by 5 bases, with 14 bases between the two germline ends. Per germline, CDR1 MNHEY and CDR2 SMNVEV (reference sequence). The CDR3 has 13 amino acids. Written as DNA, the CDR3 is TGTGCCAGTGGTAAAGACAGTAACAATGAGCAGTTCTTC. Translated, it gives CASGKDSNNEQFF.

This clone was picked up one time. The CDR3 sequence: CSVVRLAGGRNQETQYF. CDR3 nucleotide sequence: TGCAGCGTCGTTCGACTAGCGGGAGGCCGGAACCAAGAGACCCAGTACTTC. V gene TRBV29-1 combines with J gene TRBJ2-5, with 13 bases aligning to TRBD2. The CDR3 has 17 residues. Germline loops: CDR1 SQVTM, CDR2 ANQGSEA. V was clipped by 6 bases and J by 0 bases; unmatched bases: 10.

V usage is TRBV19 and J usage is TRBJ1-1; D perhaps matches TRBD1 (5 bases). In germline, CDR1 is LNHDA, CDR2 SQIVND (reference sequence). The ends were cut back, 7 bases at V and 4 bases at J, with 13 bases in the middle. The CDR3 covers 13 residues. The CDR3 loop is CASTVGGSTEAFF. CDR3 DNA: TGTGCCAGTACCGTGGGGGGGTCCACTGAAGCTTTCTTT. Variable domain in full (rest from reference TRBV19 and TRBJ1-1): DGGITQSPKYLFRKEGQNVTLSCEQNLNHDAMYWYRQDPGQGLRLIYYSQIVNDFQKGDIAEGYSVSREKKESFPLTVTSAQKNPTAFYLCASTVGGSTEAFFGQGTRLTVV.

The V gene is TRBV4-2, the J gene TRBJ2-1, with 11 bases matching TRBD2. In germline, CDR1 is LGHNA, CDR2 YNFKEQ. The CDR3 is made up of 20 amino acids. Trimming removed 5 bases from V and 6 bases from J; junction bases left unmatched: 21. DNA for the CDR3: TGTGCCAGCAGCTGGGGACTAGCGGCTCTGGCACCCCAGGAAACCAATGAGCAGTTCTTC. It is translated as CASSWGLAALAPQETNEQFF.

The chain recombines TRBV7-2 with TRBJ2-2; D is unclear. Germline CDR1 reads SGHTA; CDR2 reads FQGNSA. Trimming left V 2 bases short and J 1 base short, with 11 bases between. CDR3 length: 16 amino acids. Here the CDR3 DNA reads TGTGCCAGCAGCTTATATTTCCCGCAGAACACCGGGGAGCTGTTTTTT. This sequence encodes CASSLYFPQNTGELFF.

The rearrangement uses TRBV6-5 and TRBJ1-5; no reliable D call. The CDR3 length is 14 residues. In germline, CDR1 is MNHEY, CDR2 SVGAGI. V lost 2 bases and J 2 bases, leaving 7 bases between the germline ends. The CDR3 region has the DNA TGTGCCAGCAGTTACAGGGCAGGCAATCAGCCCCAGCATTTT. It yields the protein CASSYRAGNQPQHF.

This clone counts as medium-sized. The chain recombines TRBV5-4 with TRBJ2-5; 8 nucleotides line up with TRBD1. This CDR3 region has 15 residues. Trimming at V came to 2 bases and at J to 4 bases, leaving 7 bases not matched to a gene. CDR1 SGHNT and CDR2 YYREEE come from the germline V gene (reference sequence). The CDR3 spells CASSFRGQGGETQYF. In DNA form, the CDR3 reads TGTGCCAGCAGCTTCAGGGGGCAGGGAGGAGAGACCCAGTACTTC. Complete variable domain (other parts from reference TRBV5-4 and TRBJ2-5): ETGVTQSPTHLIKTRGQQVTLRCSSQSGHNTVSWYQQALGQGPQFIFQYYREEENGRGNFPPRFSGLQFPNYSSELNVNALELDDSALYLCASSFRGQGGETQYFGPGTRLLVL.

This sequence joins TRBV4-2 and TRBJ2-3; TRBD2 might be the D (6 bases). Per the germline V gene, CDR1 is LGHNA and CDR2 is YNFKEQ. This CDR3 spans 17 amino acids. Trimming stripped 4 bases from V and 2 bases from J, with 19 bases between. CDR3 in DNA: TGTGCCAGCAGCCTTCCGGAGAGCGGGTATACCACAGATACGCAGTATTTT. It is translated as CASSLPESGYTTDTQYF.